This passage covers 29 T cell receptor beta chains from one sample sequenced in a study of early T cells in non-severe SARS-CoV-2 infection (dated by TCRdb to the early 2020s). The library was prepared using 5' RACE. Sequencing instrument: NextSeq 500. Starting from the raw public reads, TCRdb applied fastp trimming at Q25, assembled clones with MiXCR and retained in-frame beta chains. Under each unique CDR3 protein, matching rows form one entry showing the most common genes and DNA. The sample includes about 80,000 distinct CDR3 sequences, with approximately 5% observed a single time. The ten largest account for around 6.6% of the sample. Sequences were derived from whole blood, sampled at baseline. These receptors all stem from an adult who was a healthcare worker with PCR-confirmed SARS-CoV-2 infection or an uninfected control (not recorded which).

The CDR3 here is CASSLGTGLIETQYF. The CDR3 bases are TGTGCCAGCAGCTTAGGAACAGGGCTTATAGAGACCCAGTACTTC. The rearrangement joins TRBV7-7 to TRBJ2-5, with D perhaps matching TRBD1 (6 bases). Trimming removed 1 base at V and 4 bases at J, with 13 bases between. The V gene's germline CDR1 is SSHAT and CDR2 FNYEAQ (reference sequence). The CDR3 is 15 amino acids. Using reference TRBV7-7 and TRBJ2-5 for the parts outside the CDR3, the full variable domain is GAGVSQSPRYKVTKRGQDVTLRCDPISSHATLYWYQQALGQGPEFLTYFNYEAQPDKSGLPSDRFSAERPEGSISTLTIQRTEQRDSAMYRCASSLGTGLIETQYFGPGTRLLVL.

This clonotype was picked up a small number of times. J is TRBJ1-4 and V is TRBV4-1; no definite D call. The V gene lost 3 bases and the J gene lost 8 bases, with 13 bases spanning the gap. Per germline, CDR1 MGHRA and CDR2 YSYEKL. This CDR3 has 14 amino acids. CDR3 region: CASSQLRTLEKLFF. CDR3 sequence (DNA): TGCGCCAGCAGCCAGCTACGTACGCTGGAAAAACTGTTTTTT.

This clonotype was picked up many times. The chain combines TRBV5-1 with TRBJ2-1; 7 positions match TRBD2. Trimming cost V 0 bases and J 8 bases; bases outside gene matches: 8. The CDR3 loop spans 15 amino acids. The germline CDR1 and CDR2 sequences are SGHRS and YFSETQ. In DNA form, the CDR3 reads TGCGCCAGCAGCTTGGGGGGAGGGCCTTTGCATGAGCAGTTCTTC. It encodes CASSLGGGPLHEQFF.

This clonotype occurred many times. The chain links TRBV6-2 or TRBV6-3 to TRBJ1-1; D perhaps matches TRBD1 (6 bases). The CDR3 has 11 amino acids. Trimming took 7 bases from V and 11 from J, leaving 14 bases between them. Germline values: CDR1 MNHEY, CDR2 SVGEGT. Here the CDR3 DNA reads TGTGCCAGCACTGCGGACAGAACGGCTTTCTTT. The encoded protein is CASTADRTAFF.

This clonotype was counted ten times or more. This chain joins TRBV13 and TRBJ2-7; TRBD2 is a possible D gene (6 bases). The CDR3 loop spans 16 amino acids. Germline V CDR1 and CDR2: PRHDT, FYEKMQ (reference sequence). The germline V and J ends were trimmed by 5 bases and 0 bases, with 17 bases remaining between them. CDR3 region: CASSPGSGLSSYEQYF. The CDR3 region has the DNA TGTGCCAGCAGCCCGGGGTCGGGACTGAGCTCCTACGAGCAGTACTTC.

This clonotype was detected ten times or more. The V and J genes are TRBV18 and TRBJ1-1, with TRBD1 identical over 11 bases. The ends lost 3 bases at V and 1 base at J; junction bases unmatched: 7. The CDR3 has 17 residues. Germline CDR1 and CDR2: KGHSH and LQKENI. In nucleotides, the CDR3 is TGTGCCAGCTCACCCAACTCCGGGACAGGGGGGAACACTGAAGCTTTCTTT. Encoded protein: CASSPNSGTGGNTEAFF.

This clonotype has just a few counts. This chain joins TRBV28 and TRBJ1-1, with D possibly TRBD1 on 5 matching bases. The V gene lost 6 bases and the J gene lost 4 bases, with 18 bases spanning the gap. The CDR3 spans 15 residues. Germline values: CDR1 MDHEN, CDR2 SYDVKM. CDR3 DNA: TGTGCCAGCAGGGGCCCTAGGGACGGGCGCACTGAAGCTTTCTTT. Translated, it gives CASRGPRDGRTEAFF. The full variable domain, completed using reference TRBV28 and TRBJ1-1, is DVKVTQSSRYLVKRTGEKVFLECVQDMDHENMFWYRQDPGLGLRLIYFSYDVKMKEKGDIPEGYSVSREKKERFSLILESASTNQTSMYLCASRGPRDGRTEAFFGQGTRLTVV.

In its sample, this clonotype was seen many times. The V call is TRBV12-5, the J call TRBJ1-5; D is uncertain. From germline, CDR1 is LGHNT and CDR2 FRNRAP. With 0 bases removed from V and 5 bases from J, the gap between germline ends came to 14 bases. This CDR3 has 16 amino acids. The DNA of the CDR3 is TGTGCTAGTGGTTTGGTACAAGTGCACACCGATCAGCCCCAGCATTTT. Encoded protein: CASGLVQVHTDQPQHF.

This clonotype has ten or more counts. The chain recombines TRBV7-9 with TRBJ2-5, with TRBD2 identical over 13 bases. CDR1 SEHNR and CDR2 FQNEAQ come from the germline V gene (reference sequence). The V and J ends lost 7 bases and 1 base, in that order; junction bases with no gene match: 3. The CDR3 length is 15 residues. In DNA form, the CDR3 reads TGTGCCAGCACCAGACTAGCGGGGGGCCAAGAGACCCAGTACTTC. It is translated as CASTRLAGGQETQYF. The full variable domain, rest sourced from reference TRBV7-9 and TRBJ2-5, is DTGVSQNPRHKITKRGQNVTFRCDPISEHNRLYWYRQTLGQGPEFLTYFQNEAQLEKSRLLSDRFSAERPKGSFSTLEIQRTEQGDSAMYLCASTRLAGGQETQYFGPGTRLLVL.

V usage is TRBV2 and J usage is TRBJ1-2; no definite D call. Per germline, CDR1 SNHLY and CDR2 FYNNEI. Trimming took 1 base from V and 8 from J, leaving 14 bases between them. The CDR3 runs to 14 residues. CDR3 bases: TGTGCCAGCAGTGAAGGAAATCATCTTAACGGCTACACCTTC. The encoded protein is CASSEGNHLNGYTF.

This clonotype was observed many times. The chain has TRBV6-5 and TRBJ1-2; TRBD1 aligns across 9 bases. Unmatched junction bases numbered 8, after V lost 5 bases and J lost 4 bases. Germline loops: CDR1 MNHEY, CDR2 SVGAGI. There are 15 residues in the CDR3. CDR3 sequence (DNA): TGTGCCAGCAGTAACACAGGGGGCGTGAGCTATGGCTACACCTTC. Protein product: CASSNTGGVSYGYTF.

This clonotype was observed a handful of times. The V and J genes are TRBV14 and TRBJ2-2; tentatively, D is TRBD2 (6 bases). Germline V lookup: CDR1 SGHDN, CDR2 FVKESK. The CDR3 has 16 residues. The V gene lost 2 bases and the J gene lost 6 bases, with 16 bases spanning the gap. CDR3 amino acids: CASSQLTSPVSGELFF. In DNA form, the CDR3 reads TGTGCCAGCAGCCAATTAACTAGCCCAGTCTCCGGGGAGCTGTTTTTT.

The rearrangement joins TRBV7-8 to TRBJ2-4; 11 nucleotides match TRBD2. The V and J ends lost 5 bases and 8 bases, in that order; junction bases with no gene match: 2. The CDR3 is made up of 13 amino acids. Germline V gives CDR1 SGHVS, CDR2 FQNEAQ. CDR3 coding DNA: TGTGCCAGCAGCATTAGCGGGAGGGACATTCAGTACTTC. As protein: CASSISGRDIQYF.

This clonotype appeared many times. J is TRBJ2-7 and V is TRBV5-4; D might be TRBD2 (5 bases). V was cut by 4 bases and J by 3 bases, with 11 bases left in between. The CDR3 contains 13 residues. Germline V gives CDR1 SGHNT, CDR2 YYREEE (reference sequence). CDR3 sequence (DNA): TGTGCCAGCAGCCCCCAGCGGAACTACGAGCAGTACTTC. Its protein is CASSPQRNYEQYF.

This clonotype was found a few times. The chain links TRBV11-2 to TRBJ2-3; 11 positions match TRBD2. Per the germline V gene, CDR1 is SGHAT and CDR2 is FQNNGV. With V trimmed by 6 bases and J by 0 bases, 8 bases remained unmatched. The CDR3 covers 17 residues. CDR3 sequence: CASRARASGRSTDTQYF. The CDR3 bases are TGTGCCAGCAGAGCCCGAGCTAGCGGGAGGAGCACAGATACGCAGTATTTT.

This clonotype was detected a few times. V is TRBV12-5 and J is TRBJ2-3; D is undetermined. Between the trimmed V and J ends, which lost 1 base and 1 base, there was a span of 6 bases. Germline CDR1 is LGHNT and CDR2 is FRNRAP. The CDR3 extends over 14 amino acids. Here the CDR3 reads CASGLAGRTDTQYF. The CDR3 DNA is TGTGCTAGTGGTTTGGCCGGCCGCACAGATACGCAGTATTTT.

This clonotype was found a few times. The gene calls are TRBV10-3 and TRBJ2-1; 7 nucleotides match TRBD2. Germline assignment: CDR1 ENHRY and CDR2 SYGVKD. V lost 2 bases to trimming and J lost 7 bases; unmatched junction nucleotides: 5. There are 14 residues in the CDR3. In DNA form, the CDR3 reads TGTGCCATCAGTGAGGTGGGAGGGCATAATGAGCAGTTCTTC. Protein sequence: CAISEVGGHNEQFF.

This clonotype was detected ten times or more. CDR3 amino acids: CASSWTSGRSDTQYF. The CDR3 nucleotides read TGTGCCAGCAGCTGGACTAGCGGGAGGTCAGATACGCAGTATTTT. V usage is TRBV6-5 and J usage is TRBJ2-3; 14 bases fit TRBD2. The CDR3 has 15 amino acids. Germline assignment: CDR1 MNHEY and CDR2 SVGAGI. Trimming at V came to 6 bases and at J to 4 bases, leaving 3 bases not matched to a gene.

This clonotype was counted ten times or more. The genes are TRBV30 and TRBJ2-7; D ambiguous. The CDR3 totals 16 residues. The V gene's germline CDR1 is GTSNPN and CDR2 SVGIG (reference sequence). V shed 2 bases and J shed 3 bases, with 20 bases lying between them. CDR3 loop: CAWSSQPRTLDYEQYF. DNA of the CDR3: TGTGCCTGGAGTTCCCAACCAAGAACGCTCGACTACGAGCAGTACTTC.

This clonotype was seen many times. The V and J genes are TRBV7-9 and TRBJ1-1, with no clear D. Trimming left V 5 bases short and J 1 base short, with 20 bases between. CDR1 SEHNR and CDR2 FQNEAQ come from the germline V gene (reference sequence). This CDR3 is built from 17 residues. The CDR3 is CASSTSWGRERNTEAFF. The DNA for the CDR3 is TGTGCCAGCAGCACTAGCTGGGGAAGGGAAAGGAACACTGAAGCTTTCTTT.

This clonotype was seen a handful of times. The chain combines TRBV19 with TRBJ2-5; 10 bases are shared with TRBD2. The CDR3 has 17 residues. Germline CDR1 is LNHDA and CDR2 is SQIVND (reference sequence). J lost 3 bases, V lost 2 bases, and 9 bases had no gene match. In DNA form, the CDR3 reads TGTGCCAGTAGTATACTAGCGGGAGCGGCAGGAGAAGAGACCCAGTACTTC. Translated, it gives CASSILAGAAGEETQYF.

This clonotype was counted ten times or more. J is TRBJ2-1 and V is TRBV29-1; TRBD1 agrees at 10 bases. This CDR3 has 14 residues. The V gene's germline CDR1 is SQVTM and CDR2 ANQGSEA. Trimming at V came to 3 bases and at J to 8 bases, leaving 7 bases not matched to a gene. The CDR3 DNA follows: TGCAGCGTTGAGCGGGACAGGGGTGCGGATGAGCAGTTCTTC. Amino acid sequence: CSVERDRGADEQFF.

This clonotype has at least ten counts. J is TRBJ1-4 and V is TRBV6-6, with a tentative D call TRBD1 (6 bases). Trimming stripped 6 bases from V and 5 bases from J, with 13 bases between. This CDR3 is 14 amino acids long. The germline gives CDR1 MNHNY, CDR2 SVGAGI (reference sequence). CDR3 region: CASRLQGGNEKLFF. The CDR3 region has the DNA TGTGCCAGCAGACTACAGGGAGGCAATGAAAAACTGTTTTTT.

Many counts were recorded for this clonotype. The gene calls are TRBV6-5 and TRBJ1-1, with D perhaps matching TRBD1 (6 bases). The CDR3 covers 14 residues. V lost 0 bases and J 7 bases, leaving 12 bases between the germline ends. CDR1 MNHEY and CDR2 SVGAGI come from the germline V gene. Written as DNA, the CDR3 is TGTGCCAGCAGTTACTCGACGGGGGCGGTTGAAGCTTTCTTT. This codes for CASSYSTGAVEAFF.

This clonotype has at least ten counts. The rearrangement joins TRBV20-1 to TRBJ2-3; TRBD1 is a possible D gene (5 bases). Trimming took 3 bases from V and 1 from J, leaving 8 bases between them. CDR1 DFQATT and CDR2 SNEGSKA come from the germline V gene (reference sequence). The CDR3 contains 13 residues. The CDR3 sequence: CSARDTRTDTQYF. CDR3 DNA sequence: TGCAGTGCTAGGGACACCCGCACAGATACGCAGTATTTT.

There are a few counts of this clonotype. This chain connects TRBV7-9 to TRBJ1-3; perhaps TRBD1 as D (5 bases). The CDR3 runs to 16 residues. Trimming removed 4 bases at V and 0 bases at J, with 13 bases between. Germline V lookup: CDR1 SEHNR, CDR2 FQNEAQ (reference sequence). The CDR3 loop reads CASSYAGPSSGNTIYF. DNA for the CDR3: TGTGCCAGCAGCTACGCAGGGCCTAGCTCTGGAAACACCATATATTTT.

This clonotype has more than one count but fewer than ten. This chain links TRBV12-3 or TRBV12-4 with TRBJ2-5; a weak D match, TRBD1 (6 bases). The ends were cut back, 6 bases at V and 4 bases at J, with 12 bases in the middle. This CDR3 is 13 amino acids long. The CDR3 is CASSRDRRETQYF. In DNA form, the CDR3 reads TGTGCCAGCAGCCGAGACAGGAGAGAGACCCAGTACTTC.

There are a few counts of this clonotype. Here the CDR3 DNA reads TGTGCCAGCAGTGTACTACGAGGGACTGAAGCTTTCTTT. It yields the protein CASSVLRGTEAFF. V gene TRBV25-1 combines with J gene TRBJ1-1; D remains ambiguous. Deletions cut 4 bases from V and 5 bases from J, with 11 bases between. CDR3 length: 13 residues. The germline V gene encodes CDR1 MGHDK and CDR2 SYGVNS.

This clonotype appeared many times. This sequence joins TRBV20-1 and TRBJ2-7, with D perhaps TRBD2 (5 bases). The V and J ends lost 0 bases and 3 bases respectively, with 21 bases between them. The CDR3 totals 17 residues. Germline lookup yields CDR1 DFQATT and CDR2 SNEGSKA (reference sequence). CDR3 region: CSARDFAQPAVYYEQYF. CDR3 nucleotide sequence: TGCAGTGCTAGAGATTTCGCCCAGCCAGCGGTCTACTACGAGCAGTACTTC.